This TCR beta chain appears in the sequencing data of a study of T cell clones after liver transplantation. Study background: A pre-transplant mixed lymphocyte reaction with TCRbeta sequencing defined graft-donor-reactive clones followed in post-transplant blood.

Study conclusions and caveats: Donor-reactive sequences fell more than third party-reactive ones, suggesting partial deletion.

Trimming pared 9 bases from V and 3 bases from J, leaving 17 bases between. The CDR3 has 14 amino acids. The germline CDR1 and CDR2 sequences are LNHDA and SQIVND (reference sequence). A remark on this clone: Its target is unknown.

Measured with immunoSEQ multiplex PCR; TCRdb has only the in-frame clones, and not every one. The sample holds some 40,000 clones, around 84% seen once. This receptor was taken from a human patient who received a liver transplant. Some T cells may be supplied by the graft donor. Specimen: CD4+ T cells from blood, collected 24 months after liver transplant. The chain couples TRBV19 to TRBJ1-2, with no clear D. In DNA form, the CDR3 reads TGTGCCAGCACCCAAGTTAGGAGGGACTATGGCTACACCTTC. This translates into CASTQVRRDYGYTF.